The clone carrying this TCR beta chain occurred once. This sample is part of a study of blood T cell repertoires in COVID-19. Study-wide background: Sites across the United States, Italy and Spain contributed samples from acute and convalescent COVID-19. T cells, B-cell-depleted T cells, or PBMCs provided the cDNA or gDNA that served as material.

Per the authors' pipeline: Researchers report that nucleated cell counts were estimated from reference gene primer amplification. Method: immunoSEQ multiplex PCR; TCRdb's copy keeps in-frame clones and lacks some. The V and J calls and clone size were taken over from that table, and D and trimming were inferred from the DNA. Of tens of thousands of clones detected, roughly 90% appear once; the ten largest clones hold less than 9%. There are 14 residues in the CDR3. Germline-derived CDR1 and CDR2 are MGHRA and YSYEKL. Trimming removed 1 base from V and 4 bases from J, with 11 bases in between. The chain employs TRBV4-1 and TRBJ2-7; TRBD1 might be the D (5 bases). Sequencing was carried out using peripheral blood. The receptor was isolated from a man aged 25-45 years with acute or convalescent COVID-19. The chain's CDR3 is CASSQADRLYEQYF. The CDR3 nucleotides read TGCGCCAGCAGCCAAGCAGACAGATTATACGAGCAGTACTTC.